This entry describes one TCR beta chain. Its antigen is still unknown. Germline CDR1 and CDR2: MDHEN and SYDVKM. Losses at the gene ends were 8 bases for V and 1 base for J; bases not matched to a gene: 4. This CDR3 has 13 residues. Profiling relied on immunoSEQ multiplex PCR, and the TCRdb table lists in-frame clones only, not all of them. Among roughly 52,000 clones listed, roughly 86% were seen once. This sample is part of a study of PD-1 blockade in classical Hodgkin lymphoma. Points from the study as a whole: By cycle point C4D1, TCR diversity had risen significantly in CD4+ cells (but not CD8+ cells).

Time point described: cycle 4 day 1 (C4D1), after around six weeks of nivolumab. Every patient had relapsed following autologous stem cell transplantation, and cohorts differed in brentuximab vedotin exposure. The receptor was derived from a human donor with classical Hodgkin lymphoma. The gene calls are TRBV28 and TRBJ1-2, with 7 positions matching TRBD1. The input for sequencing was peripheral blood mononuclear cells (PBMCs), taken before the fourth cycle of nivolumab. The CDR3 nucleotides read TGTGCCAGCGACCCAGGGGGTAACTATGGCTACACCTTC. Translation: CASDPGGNYGYTF.